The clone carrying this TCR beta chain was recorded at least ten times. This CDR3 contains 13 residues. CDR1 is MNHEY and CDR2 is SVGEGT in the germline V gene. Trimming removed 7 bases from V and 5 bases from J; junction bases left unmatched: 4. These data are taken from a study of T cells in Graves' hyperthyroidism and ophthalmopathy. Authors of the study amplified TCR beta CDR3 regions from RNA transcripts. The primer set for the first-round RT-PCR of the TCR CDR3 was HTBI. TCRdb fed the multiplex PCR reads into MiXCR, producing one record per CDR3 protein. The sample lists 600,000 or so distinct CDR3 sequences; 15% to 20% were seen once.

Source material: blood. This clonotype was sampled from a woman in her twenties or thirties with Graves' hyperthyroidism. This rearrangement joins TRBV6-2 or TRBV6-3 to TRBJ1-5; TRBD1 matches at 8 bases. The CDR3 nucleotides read TGTGCCAGCAACGGACAGGGCGATCAGCCCCAGCATTTT. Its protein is CASNGQGDQPQHF.